The clone carrying this TCR beta chain appeared once. The data were taken from a study of blood T cell repertoires in COVID-19. Study in general: Sites across the United States, Italy and Spain contributed samples from acute and convalescent COVID-19. In each case, the material was cDNA or gDNA derived from T cells, B-cell-depleted T cells, or PBMCs.

In the source study's methods: Amplification of reference gene primers was used by the study to estimate nucleated cell counts. Data came from immunoSEQ multiplex PCR; TCRdb stores just in-frame clones and leaves some out. The V and J calls and clone size are taken from that table; D and trimming were inferred from the DNA. Among about 230,000 clones listed, roughly 88% were seen once. Trimming removed 3 bases at V and 1 base at J, with 14 bases between. Germline assignment: CDR1 DFQATT and CDR2 SNEGSKA (reference sequence). The CDR3 runs to 15 residues. Sequencing was carried out using peripheral blood. This TCR derives from a man in his forties or fifties with acute or convalescent COVID-19. The chain combines TRBV20-1 with TRBJ2-3, with D perhaps matching TRBD2 (6 bases). CDR3 sequence reads: CSASKEPSGTDTQYF. In nucleotides, the CDR3 is TGCAGTGCTAGTAAGGAACCTAGCGGCACAGATACGCAGTATTTT.